The clone carrying this T cell receptor (beta chain) was seen only a few times. The V end was cut by 2 bases, the J end by 2 bases, with 6 bases between. Germline V gene sequence: CDR1 ENHRY, CDR2 SYGVKD. This CDR3 region has 13 residues. This specimen belongs to a study of T-cell memory formation after mild COVID-19. TCRdb redid the calling of the 5' RACE reads with MiXCR, one entry per CDR3 protein. The sample yields approximately 300,000 distinct CDR3 sequences, approximately 19% seen once. Specimen: PBMCs or a T cell subset sorted from them (not recorded which). The genes are TRBV10-3 and TRBJ1-2, with D possibly matching TRBD1 (5 bases). The sequence came from a man aged 18 to 29 who had mild COVID-19 (a few samples of this study predate the infection). Cell type and time point are not known. The CDR3 bases are TGTGCCATCAGTGAGACAGGCAACTATGGCTACACCTTC. Translating it yields CAISETGNYGYTF.